This record concerns one T cell receptor beta chain sequence. This sample was taken from a study of T cell responses to AZD1222 COVID-19 vaccine. Study at large: The analysis combined second doses at about 4 or about 12 weeks.

There are 14 residues in the CDR3. Deletions cut 5 bases from V and 6 bases from J, with 16 bases between. Looked up from germline, CDR1 is SGHTA and CDR2 is FQGTGA. Assay: immunoSEQ multiplex PCR; the TCRdb copy retains only in-frame clones and omits some. This table has approximately 97,000 clones, approximately 91% appearing once. This TCR was sampled from an adult in good health. The chain combines TRBV7-3 with TRBJ1-1; tentative D call: TRBD1 (6 bases). The source material was peripheral blood, sampled on day 0 of AZD1222 vaccination. CDR3 sequence: CASSARTGSAEAFF. CDR3 DNA: TGTGCCAGCAGCGCCCGAACAGGGAGTGCTGAAGCTTTCTTT. Combining the CDR3 with reference TRBV7-3 and TRBJ1-1 gives the whole variable domain GAGVSQTPSNKVTEKGKYVELRCDPISGHTALYWYRQSLGQGPEFLIYFQGTGAADDSGLPNDRFFAVRPEGSVSTLKIQRTERGDSAVYLCASSARTGSAEAFFGQGTRLTVV.